The T cell receptor beta chain described here comes from a study of technical replicates of blood from a handful of donors. The V end lost 4 bases, the J end lost 1 base, and 10 bases lay between the germline ends. Germline assignment: CDR1 GTSNPN and CDR2 SVGIG (reference sequence). The CDR3 spans 13 residues. This clone was seen a handful of times. Here immunoSEQ multiplex PCR was the method, and the copy in TCRdb shows in-frame clones only, minus some. The table has about 70,000 clones, about 95% seen once. Source material: T cells isolated from PBMCs. The chain is built from TRBV30 and TRBJ1-2, with D maybe TRBD1 (5 bases). This TCR was sampled from a human donor in good health. This CDR3 reads CAWTVGGNYGYTF. In DNA, the CDR3 is TGTGCCTGGACCGTGGGGGGTAACTATGGCTACACCTTC.